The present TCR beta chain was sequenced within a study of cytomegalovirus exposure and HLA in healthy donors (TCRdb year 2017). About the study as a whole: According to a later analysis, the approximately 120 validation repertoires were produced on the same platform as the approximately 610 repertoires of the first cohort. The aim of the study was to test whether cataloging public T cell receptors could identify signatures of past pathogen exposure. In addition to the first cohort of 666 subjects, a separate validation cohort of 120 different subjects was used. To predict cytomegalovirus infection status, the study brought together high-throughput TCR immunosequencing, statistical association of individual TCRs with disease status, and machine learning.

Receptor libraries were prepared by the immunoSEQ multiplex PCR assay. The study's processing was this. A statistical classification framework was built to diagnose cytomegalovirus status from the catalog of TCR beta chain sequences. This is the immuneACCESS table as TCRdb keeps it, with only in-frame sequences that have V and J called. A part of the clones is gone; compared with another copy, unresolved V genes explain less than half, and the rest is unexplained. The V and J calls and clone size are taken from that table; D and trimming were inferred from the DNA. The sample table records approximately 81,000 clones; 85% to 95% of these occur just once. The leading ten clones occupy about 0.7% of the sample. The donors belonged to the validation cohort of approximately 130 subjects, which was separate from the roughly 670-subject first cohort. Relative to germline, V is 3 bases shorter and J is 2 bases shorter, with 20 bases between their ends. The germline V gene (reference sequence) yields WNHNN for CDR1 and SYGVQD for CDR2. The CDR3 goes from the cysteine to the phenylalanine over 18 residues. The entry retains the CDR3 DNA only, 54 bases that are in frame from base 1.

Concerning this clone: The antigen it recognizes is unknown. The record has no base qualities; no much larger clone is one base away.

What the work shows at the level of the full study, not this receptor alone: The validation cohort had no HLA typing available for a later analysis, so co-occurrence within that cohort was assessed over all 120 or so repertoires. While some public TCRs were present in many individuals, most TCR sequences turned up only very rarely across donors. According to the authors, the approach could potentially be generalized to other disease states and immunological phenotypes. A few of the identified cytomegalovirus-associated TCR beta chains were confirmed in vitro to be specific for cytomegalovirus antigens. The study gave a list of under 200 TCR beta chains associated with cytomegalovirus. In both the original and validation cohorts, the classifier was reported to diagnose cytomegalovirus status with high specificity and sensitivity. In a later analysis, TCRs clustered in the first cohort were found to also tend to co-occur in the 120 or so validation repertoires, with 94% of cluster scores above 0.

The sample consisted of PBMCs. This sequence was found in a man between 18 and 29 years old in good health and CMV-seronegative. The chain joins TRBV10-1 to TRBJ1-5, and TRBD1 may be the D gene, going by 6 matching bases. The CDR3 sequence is CASSDVVQAGAGNQPQHF. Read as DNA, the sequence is TGCGCCAGCAGTGACGTGGTGCAGGCGGGGGCGGGCAATCAGCCCCAGCATTTT.